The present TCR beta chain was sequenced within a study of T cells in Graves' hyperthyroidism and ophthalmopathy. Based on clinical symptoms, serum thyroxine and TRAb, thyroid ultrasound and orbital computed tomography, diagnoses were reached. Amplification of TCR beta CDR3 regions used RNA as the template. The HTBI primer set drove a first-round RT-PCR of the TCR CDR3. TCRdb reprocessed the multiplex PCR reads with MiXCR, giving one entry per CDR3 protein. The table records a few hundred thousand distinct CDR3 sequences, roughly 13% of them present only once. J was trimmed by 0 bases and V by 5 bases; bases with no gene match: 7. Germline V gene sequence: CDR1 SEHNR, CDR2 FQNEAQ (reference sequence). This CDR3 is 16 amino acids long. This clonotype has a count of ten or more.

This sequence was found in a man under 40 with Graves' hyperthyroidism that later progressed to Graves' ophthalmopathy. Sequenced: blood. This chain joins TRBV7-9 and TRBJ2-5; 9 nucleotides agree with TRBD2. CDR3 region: CASSPGLAPHQETQYF. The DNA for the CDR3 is TGTGCCAGCAGCCCCGGACTAGCGCCTCACCAAGAGACCCAGTACTTC.